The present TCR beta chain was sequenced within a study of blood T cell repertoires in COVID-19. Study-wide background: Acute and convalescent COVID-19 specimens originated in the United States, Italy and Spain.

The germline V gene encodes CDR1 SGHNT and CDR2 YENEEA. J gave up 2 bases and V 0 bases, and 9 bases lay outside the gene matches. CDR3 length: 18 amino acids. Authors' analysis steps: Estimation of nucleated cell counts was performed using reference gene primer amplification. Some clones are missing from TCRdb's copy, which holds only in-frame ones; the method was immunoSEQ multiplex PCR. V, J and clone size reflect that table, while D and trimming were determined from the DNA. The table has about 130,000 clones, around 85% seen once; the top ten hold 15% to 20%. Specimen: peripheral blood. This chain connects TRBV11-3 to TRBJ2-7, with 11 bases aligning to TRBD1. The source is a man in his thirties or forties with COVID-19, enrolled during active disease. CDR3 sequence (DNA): TGTGCCAGCAGCTTAGAAAGGATCCCGGGACAGGGGGCCTACGAGCAGTACTTC. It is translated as CASSLERIPGQGAYEQYF.